Detailed here is one T cell receptor beta chain. Germline loops: CDR1 MNHEY, CDR2 SMNVEV (reference sequence). The CDR3 length is 15 residues. The V gene end was trimmed by 5 bases and the J gene end by 4 bases; junction bases not matched to a gene: 4. These data come from a study of blood T cell repertoires in COVID-19. Study-level information: The study drew acute and convalescent COVID-19 samples from the United States, Italy and Spain. T cells, B-cell-depleted T cells, or PBMCs provided the cDNA or gDNA that served as material.

Original handling: Amplified reference gene primers provided the basis for estimating nucleated cell counts. Sequencing was performed with immunoSEQ multiplex PCR; in TCRdb, only in-frame clones are kept and a portion is missing. V and J calls and clone size are given by that table; D and trimming were obtained from the DNA. The sample shows hundreds of thousands of clones, 87% of them seen only once. The sequencing input was peripheral blood. The clonotype comes from a man in his late teens or twenties with active or convalescent COVID-19. This chain uses TRBV27 with TRBJ2-7; 14 bases are shared with TRBD2. The chain's CDR3 is CASSPRTSGGYEQYF. As DNA, the CDR3 is TGTGCCAGCAGTCCCAGGACTAGCGGGGGGTACGAGCAGTACTTC.